These 30 T cell receptor beta chains were sequenced from one sample in a study of OX40 agonist ivuxolimab in advanced cancers. Method: immunoSEQ multiplex PCR; TCRdb's copy keeps in-frame clones and lacks some. Of some 46,000 clones in the sample, 87% are singletons; the top ten hold 13% to 15%. The specimen comprised CD4+ or CD8+ T cells sorted from blood, sampled in a trial of the OX40 agonist ivuxolimab. The receptor source for this set is an adult with an advanced solid tumor such as melanoma, head and neck, liver or kidney cancer.

The J gene is TRBJ2-2, the V gene TRBV18, with TRBD2 matching 7 bases. V was clipped by 3 bases and J by 6 bases; unmatched bases: 7. CDR1 KGHSH and CDR2 LQKENI come from the germline V gene. CDR3 length: 15 amino acids. CDR3 nucleotide sequence: TGTGCCAGCTCACCTAAGGCGGGAGCTCCCGGGGAGCTGTTTTTT. Amino acids: CASSPKAGAPGELFF.

This chain joins TRBV4-1 and TRBJ2-1, with D perhaps matching TRBD2 (6 bases). V lost 4 bases to trimming and J lost 4 bases, with 17 bases between them. The germline CDR1 and CDR2 sequences are MGHRA and YSYEKL. This CDR3 comprises 16 residues. This chain's CDR3 is CASSPGRGGMYNEQFF. CDR3 nucleotides: TGCGCCAGCAGCCCCGGTAGGGGCGGGATGTACAATGAGCAGTTCTTC.

The genes are TRBV30 and TRBJ1-6, with 7 bases aligning to TRBD1. The CDR3 runs 13 residues. Germline trimming cut 7 bases from V and 4 bases from J; bases unmatched to any gene: 4. The V gene's germline CDR1 is GTSNPN and CDR2 SVGIG (reference sequence). Written as DNA, the CDR3 is TGTGCCTCGAGGGGACAGTATAATTCACCCCTCCACTTT. Its protein is CASRGQYNSPLHF. Combining the CDR3 with reference TRBV30 and TRBJ1-6 gives the whole variable domain SQTIHQWPATLVQPVGSPLSLECTVEGTSNPNLYWYRQAAGRGLQLLFYSVGIGQISSEVPQNLSASRPQDRQFILSSKKLLLSDSGFYLCASRGQYNSPLHFGNGTRLTVT.

The rearrangement joins TRBV20-1 to TRBJ2-7, with TRBD2 as a possible D gene (5 bases). Trimming removed 6 bases from V and 9 bases from J, with 15 bases in between. Germline CDR1 reads DFQATT; CDR2 reads SNEGSKA (reference sequence). The CDR3 has 11 amino acids. This CDR3 is CSAPRPRGQYF. The CDR3 bases are TGCAGTGCCCCTAGGCCTCGGGGGCAGTACTTC.

This clone was detected only a few times. CDR3 region: CASRFGGPGTGELFF. The CDR3 nucleotides read TGTGCCAGTAGATTCGGGGGGCCTGGGACCGGGGAGCTGTTTTTT. The chain is built from TRBV19 and TRBJ2-2; possible D gene TRBD2, 7 bases. The germline CDR1 and CDR2 sequences are LNHDA and SQIVND (reference sequence). Trimming cost V 6 bases and J 5 bases, with 16 bases left between them. The CDR3 has 15 residues.

This rearrangement joins TRBV4-2 to TRBJ1-5, with 9 bases matching TRBD1. The ends lost 5 bases at V and 1 base at J; junction bases unmatched: 12. CDR1 LGHNA and CDR2 YNFKEQ come from the germline V gene. CDR3 length: 18 residues. The CDR3 sequence: CASSLKFTGGVSNQPQHF. The CDR3 DNA follows: TGTGCCAGCAGCTTGAAATTTACAGGGGGCGTAAGCAATCAGCCCCAGCATTTT.

The chain uses TRBV5-1 and TRBJ1-4; no clear D. CDR1 and CDR2 (germline): SGHRS, YFSETQ. This CDR3 spans 15 amino acids. V lost 4 bases and J lost 0, with 10 bases in between. DNA of the CDR3: TGCGCCAGCAGCGTTGGGCGGTCAACTAATGAAAAACTGTTTTTT. It translates to CASSVGRSTNEKLFF.

The chain carries TRBV28 and TRBJ2-7; D is perhaps TRBD2 (6 bases). The CDR3 loop spans 14 amino acids. V was trimmed by 5 bases and J by 7 bases, leaving 18 bases between them. In germline, CDR1 is MDHEN, CDR2 SYDVKM. The CDR3 nucleotides read TGTGCCAGCAGTCGCCCCTCCTCAGCGGGTGAGCAGTACTTC. It encodes CASSRPSSAGEQYF. Drawing the rest from reference TRBV28 and TRBJ2-7, the complete variable domain is DVKVTQSSRYLVKRTGEKVFLECVQDMDHENMFWYRQDPGLGLRLIYFSYDVKMKEKGDIPEGYSVSREKKERFSLILESASTNQTSMYLCASSRPSSAGEQYFGPGTRLTVT.

The CDR3 coding sequence is TGCGCCAGCAGCTTGGGCCACCGTGATAGCTCCTACGAGCAGTACTTC. Its translation is CASSLGHRDSSYEQYF. The chain uses TRBV5-1 and TRBJ2-5; D unclear. TRBJ2-7 explains the end of the DNA better; the J call may be wrong. The length of the CDR3 is 16 residues. The germline gives CDR1 SGHRS, CDR2 YFSETQ.

The V and J genes are TRBV11-2 and TRBJ2-3; D possibly corresponds to TRBD2 (6 bases). This CDR3 contains 13 residues. V lost 7 bases to trimming and J lost 4 bases, with 12 bases between them. Germline assignment: CDR1 SGHAT and CDR2 FQNNGV. The CDR3 spells CASTPGSADTQYF. The CDR3 nucleotides are TGTGCCAGCACCCCCGGGAGTGCAGATACGCAGTATTTT. Combining the CDR3 with reference TRBV11-2 and TRBJ2-3 gives the whole variable domain EAGVAQSPRYKIIEKRQSVAFWCNPISGHATLYWYQQILGQGPKLLIQFQNNGVVDDSQLPKDRFSAERLKGVDSTLKIQPAKLEDSAVYLCASTPGSADTQYFGPGTRLTVL.

The rearrangement joins TRBV27 to TRBJ1-4, with D tentatively TRBD1 (5 bases). There are 14 residues in the CDR3. Trimming shortened V by 7 bases and J by 5 bases, and 14 bases separated the two germline ends. Germline values: CDR1 MNHEY, CDR2 SMNVEV (reference sequence). The CDR3 bases are TGTGCCAGCACCACCGGGGGACGGAATGAAAAACTGTTTTTT. This gives the protein CASTTGGRNEKLFF. The whole variable domain, filled in from reference TRBV27 and TRBJ1-4, reads EAQVTQNPRYLITVTGKKLTVTCSQNMNHEYMSWYRQDPGLGLRQIYYSMNVEVTDKGDVPEGYKVSRKEKRNFPLILESPSPNQTSLYFCASTTGGRNEKLFFGSGTQLSVL.

The J gene is TRBJ2-7, the V gene TRBV7-3; perhaps TRBD1 as D (6 bases). CDR1 is SGHTA and CDR2 is FQGTGA in the germline V gene. V lost 0 bases and J 5 bases, leaving 14 bases between the germline ends. The CDR3 covers 15 residues. For the CDR3, the DNA is TGTGCCAGCAGCTTAACGGGGGCTTACCGTGACGAGCAGTACTTC. Translating it yields CASSLTGAYRDEQYF.

This clone appeared once. The V gene is TRBV9, the J gene TRBJ1-1; D might be TRBD1 (5 bases). V was trimmed by 0 bases and J by 2 bases, leaving 8 bases between them. Per the germline V gene, CDR1 is SGDLS and CDR2 is YYNGEE. The CDR3 covers 14 residues. CDR3 sequence: CASSVGQGNTEAFF. CDR3 bases: TGTGCCAGCAGCGTAGGGCAGGGAAACACTGAAGCTTTCTTT. The variable domain in full, with the rest retrieved from reference TRBV9 and TRBJ1-1, is DSGVTQTPKHLITATGQRVTLRCSPRSGDLSVYWYQQSLDQGLQFLIQYYNGEERAKGNILERFSAQQFPDLHSELNLSSLELGDSALYFCASSVGQGNTEAFFGQGTRLTVV.

This clone has just one count. V usage is TRBV29-1 and J usage is TRBJ2-1; 8 bases are a match to TRBD2. Trimming removed 3 bases from V and 12 bases from J; junction bases left unmatched: 10. There are 13 residues in the CDR3. CDR1 SQVTM and CDR2 ANQGSEA come from the germline V gene. In DNA, the CDR3 is TGCAGCGTTGATCCAGCGGGAGAATTACGGCAGTTCTTC. Its translation is CSVDPAGELRQFF.

For the CDR3, the DNA is TGTGCCAGTGTTCCTAGCGGGAGGGGCACCGGGGAGCTGTTTTTT. Protein: CASVPSGRGTGELFF. The chain links TRBV19 to TRBJ2-2, with 12 bases lining up with TRBD2. Germline V gives CDR1 LNHDA, CDR2 SQIVND (reference sequence). V lost 8 bases to trimming and J lost 4 bases; unmatched junction nucleotides: 5. This CDR3 is built from 15 residues.

The chain recombines TRBV28 with TRBJ2-3, with 15 bases fitting TRBD2. The CDR3 is made up of 16 amino acids. Germline CDR1 is MDHEN and CDR2 is SYDVKM. The V segment lost 5 bases and the J segment 10 bases; nucleotides outside the gene matches: 10. For the CDR3, the DNA is TGTGCCAGCAGTCTAGGACTAGCGGGAGGGTTAGGTTCGCAGTATTTT. Residues: CASSLGLAGGLGSQYF.

This chain links TRBV6-1 with TRBJ2-1; D possibly matches TRBD1 or TRBD2 (5 bases each). The CDR3 is made up of 16 amino acids. Between the trimmed V and J ends, which lost 3 bases and 5 bases, there was a span of 17 bases. Germline V gene lookup returns CDR1 MNHNS and CDR2 SASEGT. CDR3 protein: CASSETFGTVDNEQFF. CDR3 DNA sequence: TGTGCCAGCAGTGAGACGTTTGGGACCGTCGACAATGAGCAGTTCTTC.

This clone has a single count. The rearrangement links TRBV29-1 to TRBJ2-7; TRBD1 might be the D (6 bases). CDR3 length equals 12 residues. V gave up 6 bases and J gave up 4 bases, with 13 bases separating them. The germline gives CDR1 SQVTM, CDR2 ANQGSEA. The CDR3 is CSVRRTEYEQYF. CDR3 DNA sequence: TGCAGCGTCCGAAGGACAGAATACGAGCAGTACTTC.

In nucleotides, the CDR3 is TGTGCCACACCGGTGGCGGGACAGGGGTCTTGGGGAAATGAAAAACTGTTTTTT. Protein: CATPVAGQGSWGNEKLFF. The chain employs TRBV7-9 and TRBJ1-4; 10 nucleotides line up with TRBD1. CDR1 is SEHNR and CDR2 is FQNEAQ in the germline V gene (reference sequence). CDR3 length equals 18 residues. J gave up 5 bases and V 10 bases, and 19 bases lay outside the gene matches.

The chain joins TRBV9 to TRBJ1-4; D might be TRBD1 (5 bases). V was clipped by 4 bases and J by 7 bases, with 20 bases between them. The germline V gene encodes CDR1 SGDLS and CDR2 YYNGEE. This CDR3 spans 16 amino acids. CDR3 in DNA: TGTGCCAGCAGCCCGAGTCGGGGGAGCGGTATTGAAAAACTGTTTTTT. It codes for CASSPSRGSGIEKLFF.

The V and J genes are TRBV4-2 and TRBJ1-5; D gene ambiguous. Germline assignment: CDR1 LGHNA and CDR2 YNFKEQ. CDR3 length: 16 residues. V gave up 2 bases and J gave up 3 bases, with 14 bases separating them. Here the CDR3 reads CASSQSTVTDNQPQHF. The CDR3 DNA reads TGTGCCAGCAGCCAATCGACGGTTACGGACAATCAGCCCCAGCATTTT.

This chain uses TRBV27 with TRBJ2-3; 9 positions agree with TRBD2. The CDR3 consists of 18 residues. Germline V gene lookup returns CDR1 MNHEY and CDR2 SMNVEV (reference sequence). V shed 2 bases, J shed 0 bases, and the junction held 9 bases outside the gene matches. CDR3 bases: TGTGCCAGCAGTTTAAGGTCTAGCGGGAAGACTAGCACAGATACGCAGTATTTT. This codes for CASSLRSSGKTSTDTQYF.

The chain couples TRBV30 to TRBJ1-5; no firm D call. V lost 8 bases to trimming and J lost 2 bases, with 10 bases between them. Germline CDR1 reads GTSNPN; CDR2 reads SVGIG (reference sequence). This CDR3 contains 12 residues. The CDR3 reads CAGSLGNQPQHF. The CDR3 DNA is TGTGCCGGTAGTCTTGGCAATCAGCCCCAGCATTTT. The variable domain in full, with the rest retrieved from reference TRBV30 and TRBJ1-5, is SQTIHQWPATLVQPVGSPLSLECTVEGTSNPNLYWYRQAAGRGLQLLFYSVGIGQISSEVPQNLSASRPQDRQFILSSKKLLLSDSGFYLCAGSLGNQPQHFGDGTRLSIL.

The chain combines TRBV6-1 with TRBJ2-7; 8 positions agree with TRBD1. The germline CDR1 and CDR2 sequences are MNHNS and SASEGT. CDR3 length: 13 residues. J gave up 2 bases and V 6 bases, and 3 bases lay outside the gene matches. The DNA for the CDR3 is TGTGCCAGCAGCGGGGACAGGACCTACGAGCAGTACTTC. Amino acid sequence: CASSGDRTYEQYF.

The chain combines TRBV9 with TRBJ2-1; D is perhaps TRBD2 (5 bases). Looked up from germline, CDR1 is SGDLS and CDR2 is YYNGEE. This CDR3 spans 14 amino acids. The V and J ends lost 4 bases and 4 bases respectively, with 12 bases between them. The CDR3 DNA sequence: TGTGCCAGCAGCAAAGCGGAACTATACAATGAGCAGTTCTTC. It translates to CASSKAELYNEQFF.

The chain links TRBV29-1 to TRBJ1-5; TRBD1 is a possible D gene (6 bases). V was clipped by 0 bases and J by 7 bases, with 10 bases between them. The germline V gene has CDR1 SQVTM and CDR2 ANQGSEA. This CDR3 has 13 amino acids. CDR3 coding DNA: TGCAGCGTTGAAGATACAACAGGGCAGCCCCAGCATTTT. Translation: CSVEDTTGQPQHF.

The chain joins TRBV28 to TRBJ2-7; D is possibly TRBD2 (6 bases). This CDR3 has 15 amino acids. CDR1 MDHEN and CDR2 SYDVKM come from the germline V gene. The V and J ends lost 8 bases and 3 bases respectively, with 20 bases between them. DNA of the CDR3: TGTGCCAGCCGATTACGAGTAGCGGCCTTCTACGAGCAGTACTTC. It yields the protein CASRLRVAAFYEQYF.

The chain links TRBV30 to TRBJ2-4, with 7 nucleotides matching TRBD1. CDR1 is GTSNPN, CDR2 SVGIG, per germline (reference sequence). The V gene end was trimmed by 2 bases and the J gene end by 10 bases; junction bases not matched to a gene: 5. The CDR3 contains 12 residues. The CDR3 DNA reads TGTGCCTGGAGTAGGGACAGTGGGATTCAGTACTTC. Translation gives CAWSRDSGIQYF.

This clone came up a few times. V usage is TRBV9 and J usage is TRBJ2-1, with 9 nucleotides matching TRBD2. In germline, CDR1 is SGDLS, CDR2 YYNGEE. V was clipped by 0 bases and J by 2 bases; unmatched bases: 3. The CDR3 totals 16 residues. The CDR3 sequence: CASSVALAGAYNEQFF. The CDR3 DNA reads TGTGCCAGCAGCGTAGCTTTAGCGGGGGCCTACAATGAGCAGTTCTTC.

This clone was picked up one time. The chain carries TRBV19 and TRBJ2-7, with D perhaps TRBD2 (5 bases). This CDR3 has 13 residues. V was cut by 5 bases and J by 7 bases, with 15 bases left in between. Germline values: CDR1 LNHDA, CDR2 SQIVND (reference sequence). CDR3 nucleotides: TGTGCCAGTAGTCACCGGGAAGGTGGGGAGCAGTACTTC. This translates into CASSHREGGEQYF. Combining the CDR3 with reference TRBV19 and TRBJ2-7 gives the whole variable domain DGGITQSPKYLFRKEGQNVTLSCEQNLNHDAMYWYRQDPGQGLRLIYYSQIVNDFQKGDIAEGYSVSREKKESFPLTVTSAQKNPTAFYLCASSHREGGEQYFGPGTRLTVT.